This T cell receptor (beta chain) was recovered during a study of cytomegalovirus exposure and HLA in healthy donors. Details on this clone: Its antigen is unknown.

The CDR3 is made up of 14 amino acids. Trimming stripped 6 bases from V and 7 bases from J, with 13 bases between. Germline V lookup: CDR1 ENHRY, CDR2 SYGVKD. Study observations and caveats: A reported reduction in N-insertions relative to the roughly 640-donor mean was seen in an Asian-associated ancestry cluster in a later analysis. Exclusion as indistinguishable affected some V segments, including TRBV6-2 and TRBV6-3.

Primers included in the PCR were 60 Vbeta and 13 Jbeta primers. Assay: immunoSEQ multiplex PCR; the TCRdb copy retains only in-frame clones and omits some. The listing contains over 75,000 clones. The TCR sequence derives from a middle-aged man in good health and CMV-seronegative. The sequenced material came from PBMCs. This rearrangement joins TRBV10-3 to TRBJ1-6; D is ambiguous. As DNA, the CDR3 is TGTGCCATCAGGCAGGAACCCAGAAATTCACCCCTCCACTTT. It yields the protein CAIRQEPRNSPLHF.